A selection of T cell receptor beta chains follows, all from one sample in a study of shared clonotypes between healthy human individuals. The table came from immunoSEQ multiplex PCR; TCRdb's copy has only in-frame clones and leaves some out. The sample includes about 2.4 million clones, approximately 93% of them seen just once. The specimen was naive CD4+ T cells from PBMCs. These receptors all come from a man aged 18 to 35 in good health. Some clones in this sample may be carry-over from other donors' samples. Each CDR3 is given with its conserved first and last residue. A D gene is named only where the DNA matches it firmly. Size is omitted from some rows. Given values are once, few, many or a class for expanded clones.

clone_size d_call cdr3_length j_call v_call cdr3_aa cdr3_nt
- - 12 TRBJ2-1 TRBV5-6 CASGGSYNEQFF TGTGCCAGCGGGGGGTCCTACAATGAGCAGTTCTTC
- TRBD2 18 TRBJ2-7 TRBV7-8 CASSSQGTSGSFVYEQYF TGTGCCAGCAGCAGCCAAGGGACTAGCGGGAGTTTTGTCTACGAGCAGTACTTC
- TRBD1 16 TRBJ1-3 TRBV28 CASSPQGQFSGNTIYF TGTGCCAGCAGTCCCCAGGGACAGTTCTCTGGAAACACCATATATTTT
- - 13 TRBJ1-5 TRBV2 CALALDGNQPQHF TGTGCCCTCGCGCTTGACGGCAATCAGCCCCAGCATTTT
once - 13 TRBJ2-7 TRBV7-3 CASSRSGPGEQYF TGTGCCAGCAGCCGTTCCGGCCCGGGCGAGCAGTACTTC
- - 15 TRBJ2-3 TRBV2 CASSESVVPADTQYF TGTGCCAGCAGTGAATCGGTGGTTCCGGCAGATACGCAGTATTTT
- - 14 TRBJ2-3 TRBV4-1 CASSQTRLGDTQYF TGCGCCAGCAGCCAAACCCGGTTGGGGGATACGCAGTATTTT
- - 13 TRBJ1-2 TRBV5-6 CASSLKVNYGYTF TGTGCCAGCAGCTTAAAGGTCAACTATGGCTACACCTTC
- - 14 TRBJ1-2 TRBV28 CASRRYRDDYGYTF TGTGCCAGTCGGCGCTACAGGGATGACTATGGCTACACCTTC
- - 15 TRBJ1-3 TRBV18 CASSPQGPPGNTIYF TGTGCCAGCTCACCACAGGGGCCCCCTGGAAACACCATATATTTT
- TRBD1 14 TRBJ1-5 TRBV9 CASSVEAGGKPQHF TGTGCCAGCAGCGTAGAAGCAGGGGGCAAGCCCCAGCATTTT
- - 14 TRBJ2-7 TRBV9 CASSVVDDVGEQYF TGTGCCAGCAGCGTAGTGGACGATGTGGGCGAGCAGTACTTC
- TRBD2 17 TRBJ2-3 TRBV7-2 CASSNRGGTSGTDTQYF TGTGCCAGCAGCAACCGGGGGGGGACTAGCGGCACAGATACGCAGTATTTT
- - 16 TRBJ1-3 TRBV5-1 CASSLSAGVSGNTIYF TGCGCCAGCAGCTTATCCGCAGGGGTCTCTGGAAACACCATATATTTT
- - 17 TRBJ1-6 TRBV6-1 CASSARGRSSYNSPLHF TGTGCCAGCAGTGCGCGGGGGAGGAGCTCCTATAATTCACCCCTCCACTTT
few TRBD2 17 TRBJ2-1 TRBV10-3 CAIMSLAGGRTYNEQFF TGTGCCATCATGTCTCTAGCGGGAGGACGGACCTACAATGAGCAGTTCTTC
- - 12 TRBJ2-7 TRBV7-2 CASSPYENEQYF TGTGCCAGCAGCCCTTATGAGAACGAGCAGTACTTC
- - 15 TRBJ2-7 TRBV28 CASSHLGGADYEQYF TGTGCCAGCAGTCATCTGGGGGGAGCCGATTACGAGCAGTACTTC
- TRBD1 17 TRBJ1-2 TRBV4-1 CASSQAGTGRSGRGYTF TGCGCCAGCAGCCAAGCAGGGACAGGGCGTTCGGGAAGGGGCTACACCTTC
- - 13 TRBJ2-3 TRBV11-2 CASSSRWADTQYF TGTGCCAGCAGCTCAAGATGGGCAGATACGCAGTATTTT